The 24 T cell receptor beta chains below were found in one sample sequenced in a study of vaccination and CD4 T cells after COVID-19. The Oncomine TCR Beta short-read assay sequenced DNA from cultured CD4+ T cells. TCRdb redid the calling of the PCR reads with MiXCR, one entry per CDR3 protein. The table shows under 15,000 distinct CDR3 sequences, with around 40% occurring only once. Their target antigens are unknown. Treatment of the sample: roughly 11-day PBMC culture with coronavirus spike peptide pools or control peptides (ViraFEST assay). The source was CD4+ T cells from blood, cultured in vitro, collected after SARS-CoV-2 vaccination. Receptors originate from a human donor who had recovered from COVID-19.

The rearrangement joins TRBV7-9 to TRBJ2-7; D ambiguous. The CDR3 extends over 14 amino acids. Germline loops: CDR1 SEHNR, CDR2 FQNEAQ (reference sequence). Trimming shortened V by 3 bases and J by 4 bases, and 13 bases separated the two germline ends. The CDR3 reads CASSFRENFYEQYF. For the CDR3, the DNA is TGTGCCAGCAGCTTCAGAGAAAACTTTTACGAGCAGTACTTC.

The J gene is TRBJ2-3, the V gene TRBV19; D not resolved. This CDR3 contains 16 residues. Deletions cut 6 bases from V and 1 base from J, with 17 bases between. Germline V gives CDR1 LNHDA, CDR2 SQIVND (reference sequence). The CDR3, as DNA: TGTGCCAGTAGCCACCCCCCGCGGACCCGCACAGATACGCAGTATTTT. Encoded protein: CASSHPPRTRTDTQYF. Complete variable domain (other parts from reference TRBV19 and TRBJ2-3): DGGITQSPKYLFRKEGQNVTLSCEQNLNHDAMYWYRQDPGQGLRLIYYSQIVNDFQKGDIAEGYSVSREKKESFPLTVTSAQKNPTAFYLCASSHPPRTRTDTQYFGPGTRLTVL.

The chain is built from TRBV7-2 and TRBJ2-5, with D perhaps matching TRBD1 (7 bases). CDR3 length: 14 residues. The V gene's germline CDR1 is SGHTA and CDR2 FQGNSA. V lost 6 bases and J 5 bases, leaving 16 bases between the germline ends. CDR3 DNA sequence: TGTGCCAGCAGATGGACAGGTCGGGGGGAGACCCAGTACTTC. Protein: CASRWTGRGETQYF.

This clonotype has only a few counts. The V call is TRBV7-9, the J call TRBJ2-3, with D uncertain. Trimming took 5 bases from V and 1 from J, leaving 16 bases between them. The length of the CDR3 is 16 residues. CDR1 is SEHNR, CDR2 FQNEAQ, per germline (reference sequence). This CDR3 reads CASSQIALEGTDTQYF. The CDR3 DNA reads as TGTGCCAGCAGCCAAATAGCCCTGGAAGGCACAGATACGCAGTATTTT.

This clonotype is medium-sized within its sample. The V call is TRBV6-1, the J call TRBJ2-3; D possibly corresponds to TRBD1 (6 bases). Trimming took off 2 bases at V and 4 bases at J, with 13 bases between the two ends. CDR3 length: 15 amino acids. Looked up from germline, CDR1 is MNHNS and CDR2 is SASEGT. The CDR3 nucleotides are TGTGCCAGCAGTGAAAAAGGGGGTCTTTCAGATACGCAGTATTTT. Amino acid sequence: CASSEKGGLSDTQYF.

The CDR3 here is CASSFRPLTDTQYF. The CDR3 DNA reads as TGTGCCAGCAGCTTCCGGCCCCTCACAGATACGCAGTATTTT. J is TRBJ2-3 and V is TRBV7-3; the D is unclear. There are 14 residues in the CDR3. V shed 3 bases and J shed 2 bases, with 9 bases lying between them. Germline V gene sequence: CDR1 SGHTA, CDR2 FQGTGA.

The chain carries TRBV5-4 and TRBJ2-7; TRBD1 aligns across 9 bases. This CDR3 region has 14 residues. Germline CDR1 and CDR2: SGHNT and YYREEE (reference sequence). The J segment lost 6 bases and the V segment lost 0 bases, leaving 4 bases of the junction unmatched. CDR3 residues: CASSLDRGQSEQYF. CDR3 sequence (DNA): TGTGCCAGCAGCTTGGACAGGGGGCAAAGCGAGCAGTACTTC. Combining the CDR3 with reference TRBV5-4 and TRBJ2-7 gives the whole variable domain ETGVTQSPTHLIKTRGQQVTLRCSSQSGHNTVSWYQQALGQGPQFIFQYYREEENGRGNFPPRFSGLQFPNYSSELNVNALELDDSALYLCASSLDRGQSEQYFGPGTRLTVT.

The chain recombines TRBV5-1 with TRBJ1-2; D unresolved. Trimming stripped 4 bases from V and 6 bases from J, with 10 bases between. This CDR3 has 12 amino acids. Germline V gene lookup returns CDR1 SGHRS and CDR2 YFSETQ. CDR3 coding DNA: TGCGCCAGCAGCCGGACCCTGGATGGCTACACCTTC. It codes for CASSRTLDGYTF.

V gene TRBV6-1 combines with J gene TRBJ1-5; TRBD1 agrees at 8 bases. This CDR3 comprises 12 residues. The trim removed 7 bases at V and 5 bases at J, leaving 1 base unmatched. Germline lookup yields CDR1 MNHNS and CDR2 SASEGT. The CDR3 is CASTQGDQPQHF. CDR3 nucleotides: TGTGCCAGCACACAGGGGGATCAGCCCCAGCATTTT.

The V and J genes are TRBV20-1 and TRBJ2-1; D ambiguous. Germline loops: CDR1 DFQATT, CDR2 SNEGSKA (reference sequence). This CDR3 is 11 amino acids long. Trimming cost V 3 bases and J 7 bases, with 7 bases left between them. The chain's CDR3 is CSARVANEQFF. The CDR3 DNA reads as TGCAGTGCTAGGGTAGCAAATGAGCAGTTCTTC.

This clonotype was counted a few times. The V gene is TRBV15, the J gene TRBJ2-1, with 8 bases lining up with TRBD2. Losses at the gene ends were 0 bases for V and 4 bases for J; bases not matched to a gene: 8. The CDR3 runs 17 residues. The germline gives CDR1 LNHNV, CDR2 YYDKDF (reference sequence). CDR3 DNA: TGTGCCACCAGCAGAGATTTGGGTAGCGGGAATTACAATGAGCAGTTCTTC. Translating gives CATSRDLGSGNYNEQFF.

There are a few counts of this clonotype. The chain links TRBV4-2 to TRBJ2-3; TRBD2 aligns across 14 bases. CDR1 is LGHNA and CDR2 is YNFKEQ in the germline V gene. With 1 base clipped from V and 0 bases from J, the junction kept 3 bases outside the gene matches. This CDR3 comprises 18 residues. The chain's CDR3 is CASSQGLAGGPSTDTQYF. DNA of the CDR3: TGTGCCAGCAGCCAAGGACTAGCGGGAGGGCCTAGCACAGATACGCAGTATTTT.

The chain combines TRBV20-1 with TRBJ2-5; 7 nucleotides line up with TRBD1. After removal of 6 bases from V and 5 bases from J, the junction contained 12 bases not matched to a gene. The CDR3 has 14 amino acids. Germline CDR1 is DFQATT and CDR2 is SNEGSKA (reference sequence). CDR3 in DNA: TGCAGTGCCATAACTACCAGGGGGATGGAGACCCAGTACTTC. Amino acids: CSAITTRGMETQYF.

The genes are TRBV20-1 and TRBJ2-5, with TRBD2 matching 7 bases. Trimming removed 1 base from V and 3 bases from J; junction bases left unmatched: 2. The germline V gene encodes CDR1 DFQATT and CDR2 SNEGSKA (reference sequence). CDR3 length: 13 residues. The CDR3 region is CSARVSGKETQYF. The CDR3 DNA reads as TGCAGTGCTAGAGTGAGCGGGAAAGAGACCCAGTACTTC.

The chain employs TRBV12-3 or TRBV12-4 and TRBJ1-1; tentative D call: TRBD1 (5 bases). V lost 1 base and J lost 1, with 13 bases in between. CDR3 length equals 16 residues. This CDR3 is CASSLGAGRGNTEAFF. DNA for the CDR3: TGTGCCAGCAGTTTAGGGGCAGGGCGAGGGAACACTGAAGCTTTCTTT.

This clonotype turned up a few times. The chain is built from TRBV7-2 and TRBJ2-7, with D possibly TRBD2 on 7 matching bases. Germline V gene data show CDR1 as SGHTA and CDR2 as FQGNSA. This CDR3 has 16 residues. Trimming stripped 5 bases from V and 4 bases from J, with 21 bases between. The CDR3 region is CASSPQRGGASYEQYF. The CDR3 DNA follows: TGTGCCAGCAGCCCCCAGAGGGGGGGCGCGAGTTACGAGCAGTACTTC.

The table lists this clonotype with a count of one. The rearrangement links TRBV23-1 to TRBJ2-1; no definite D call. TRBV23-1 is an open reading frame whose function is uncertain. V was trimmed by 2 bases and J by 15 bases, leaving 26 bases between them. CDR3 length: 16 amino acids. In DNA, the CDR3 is TGCGCCAGCAGTCAAGAGGTCTCCTCCCCATTAATGGTGCGGTTCTTC. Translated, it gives CASSQEVSSPLMVRFF.

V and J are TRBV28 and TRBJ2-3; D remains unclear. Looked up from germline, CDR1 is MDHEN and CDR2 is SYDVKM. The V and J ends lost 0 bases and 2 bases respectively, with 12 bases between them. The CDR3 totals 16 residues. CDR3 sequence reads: CASSLWDHKLTDTQYF. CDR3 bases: TGTGCCAGCAGTTTATGGGACCACAAACTCACAGATACGCAGTATTTT.

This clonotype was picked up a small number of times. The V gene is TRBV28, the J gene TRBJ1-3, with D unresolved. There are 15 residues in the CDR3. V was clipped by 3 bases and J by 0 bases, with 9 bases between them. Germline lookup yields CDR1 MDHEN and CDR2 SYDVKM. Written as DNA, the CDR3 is TGTGCCAGCAGTTTCGCCATTATCTCTGGAAACACCATATATTTT. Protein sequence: CASSFAIISGNTIYF.

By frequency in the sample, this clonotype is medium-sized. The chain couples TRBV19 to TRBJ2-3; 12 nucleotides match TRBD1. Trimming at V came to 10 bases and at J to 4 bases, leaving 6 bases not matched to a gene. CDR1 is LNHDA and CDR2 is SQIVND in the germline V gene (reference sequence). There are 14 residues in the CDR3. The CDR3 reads CATLGDRGPDTQYF. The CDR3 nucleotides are TGTGCCACCCTCGGGGACAGGGGGCCAGATACGCAGTATTTT.

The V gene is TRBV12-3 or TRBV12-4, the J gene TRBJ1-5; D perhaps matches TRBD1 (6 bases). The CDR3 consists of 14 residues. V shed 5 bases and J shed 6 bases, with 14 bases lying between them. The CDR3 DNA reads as TGTGCCAGCAGTCCCCGCCGGGGGCTTCAGCCCCAGCATTTT. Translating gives CASSPRRGLQPQHF.

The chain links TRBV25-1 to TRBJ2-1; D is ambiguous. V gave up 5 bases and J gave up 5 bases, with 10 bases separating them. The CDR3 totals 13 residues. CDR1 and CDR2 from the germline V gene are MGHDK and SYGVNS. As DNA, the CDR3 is TGTGCCAGCAGTCCGACTTATAACAATGAGCAGTTCTTC. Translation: CASSPTYNNEQFF.

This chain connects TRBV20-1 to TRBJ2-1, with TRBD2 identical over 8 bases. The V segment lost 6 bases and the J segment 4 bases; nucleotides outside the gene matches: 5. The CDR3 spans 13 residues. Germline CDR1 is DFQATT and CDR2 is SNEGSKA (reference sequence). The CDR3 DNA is TGCAGTGCCACTAGCGGAGCGTACAATGAGCAGTTCTTC. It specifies CSATSGAYNEQFF.

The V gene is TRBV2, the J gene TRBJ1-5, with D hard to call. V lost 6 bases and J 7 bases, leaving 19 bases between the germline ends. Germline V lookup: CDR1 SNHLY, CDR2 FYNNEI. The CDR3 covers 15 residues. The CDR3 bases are TGTGCCAGCAGGGACCTACCGGGCCTTCAGCAGCCCCAGCATTTT. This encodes CASRDLPGLQQPQHF.